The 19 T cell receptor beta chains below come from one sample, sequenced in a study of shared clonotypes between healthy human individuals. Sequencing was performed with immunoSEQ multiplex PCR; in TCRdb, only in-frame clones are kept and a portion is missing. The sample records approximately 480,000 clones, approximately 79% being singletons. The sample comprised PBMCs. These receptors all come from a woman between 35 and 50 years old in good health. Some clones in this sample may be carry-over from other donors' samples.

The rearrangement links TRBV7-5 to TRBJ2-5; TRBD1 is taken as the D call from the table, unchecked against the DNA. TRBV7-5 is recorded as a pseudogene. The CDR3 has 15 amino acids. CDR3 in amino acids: CARSLAITGKETQYF. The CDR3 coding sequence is TGTGCCAGAAGCTTAGCGATTACAGGGAAAGAGACCCAGTACTTC.

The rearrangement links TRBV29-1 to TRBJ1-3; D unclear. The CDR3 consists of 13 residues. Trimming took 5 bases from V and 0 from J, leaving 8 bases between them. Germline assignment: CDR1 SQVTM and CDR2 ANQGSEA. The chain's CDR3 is CSVRHFSGNTIYF. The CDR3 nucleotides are TGCAGCGTTAGACATTTCTCTGGAAACACCATATATTTT.

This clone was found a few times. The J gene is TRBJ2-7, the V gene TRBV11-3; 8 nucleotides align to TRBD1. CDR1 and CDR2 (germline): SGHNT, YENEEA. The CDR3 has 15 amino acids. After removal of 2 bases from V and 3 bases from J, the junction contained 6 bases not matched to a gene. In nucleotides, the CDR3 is TGTGCCAGCAGCTTACCAGGGGGCACGGGCTACGAGCAGTACTTC. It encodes CASSLPGGTGYEQYF.

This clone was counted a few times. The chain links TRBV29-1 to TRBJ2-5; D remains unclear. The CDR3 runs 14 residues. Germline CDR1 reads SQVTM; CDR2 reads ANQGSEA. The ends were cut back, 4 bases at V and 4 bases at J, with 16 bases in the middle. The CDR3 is CSVGSQAMGETQYF. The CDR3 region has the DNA TGCAGCGTTGGTTCCCAAGCCATGGGAGAGACCCAGTACTTC.

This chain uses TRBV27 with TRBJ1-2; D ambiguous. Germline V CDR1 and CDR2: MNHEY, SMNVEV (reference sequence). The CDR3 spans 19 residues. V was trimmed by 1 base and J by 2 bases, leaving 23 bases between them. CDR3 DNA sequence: TGTGCCAGCAGTTTATTCTCCGTCTTGCCCCCGAGGGAAAACTATGGCTACACCTTC. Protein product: CASSLFSVLPPRENYGYTF.

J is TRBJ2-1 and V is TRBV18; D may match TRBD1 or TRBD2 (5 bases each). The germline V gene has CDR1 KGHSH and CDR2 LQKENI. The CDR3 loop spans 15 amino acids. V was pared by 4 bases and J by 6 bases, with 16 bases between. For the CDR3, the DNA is TGTGCCAGCTCACGGGGCGGACCGAGGGGCAATGAGCAGTTCTTC. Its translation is CASSRGGPRGNEQFF.

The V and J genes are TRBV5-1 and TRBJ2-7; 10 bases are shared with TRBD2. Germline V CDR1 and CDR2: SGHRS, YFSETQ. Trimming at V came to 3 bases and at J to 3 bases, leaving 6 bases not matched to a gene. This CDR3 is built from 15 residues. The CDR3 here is CASSSRASGSYEQYF. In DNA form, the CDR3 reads TGCGCCAGCAGCTCTCGGGCTAGCGGGAGCTACGAGCAGTACTTC.

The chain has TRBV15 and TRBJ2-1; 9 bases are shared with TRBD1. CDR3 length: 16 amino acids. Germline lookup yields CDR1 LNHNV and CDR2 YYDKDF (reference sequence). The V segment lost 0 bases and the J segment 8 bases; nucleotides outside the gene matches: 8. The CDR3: CATSRDPGTGMHEQFF. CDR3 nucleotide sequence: TGTGCCACCAGCAGAGATCCGGGGACAGGGATGCATGAGCAGTTCTTC.

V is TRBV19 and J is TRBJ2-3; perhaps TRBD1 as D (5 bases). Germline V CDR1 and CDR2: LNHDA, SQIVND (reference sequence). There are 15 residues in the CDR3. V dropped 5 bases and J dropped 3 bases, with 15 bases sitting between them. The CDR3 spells CASSLYRHGTDTQYF. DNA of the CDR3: TGTGCCAGTAGTCTCTACAGGCACGGTACAGATACGCAGTATTTT.

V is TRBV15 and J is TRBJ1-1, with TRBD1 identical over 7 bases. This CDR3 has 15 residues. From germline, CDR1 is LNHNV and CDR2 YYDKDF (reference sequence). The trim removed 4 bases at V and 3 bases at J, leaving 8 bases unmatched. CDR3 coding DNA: TGTGCCACCAGCAAGGGGGCAGGGTGGGACACTGAAGCTTTCTTT. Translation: CATSKGAGWDTEAFF.

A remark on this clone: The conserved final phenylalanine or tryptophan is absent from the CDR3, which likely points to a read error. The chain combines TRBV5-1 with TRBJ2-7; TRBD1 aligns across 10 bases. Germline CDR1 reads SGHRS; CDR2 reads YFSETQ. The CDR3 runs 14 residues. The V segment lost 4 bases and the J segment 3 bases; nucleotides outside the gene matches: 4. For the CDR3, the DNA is TGCGCCAGCAGCACGGGACAGGGGAGCTACGAGCAGTACCTC. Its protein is CASSTGQGSYEQYL.

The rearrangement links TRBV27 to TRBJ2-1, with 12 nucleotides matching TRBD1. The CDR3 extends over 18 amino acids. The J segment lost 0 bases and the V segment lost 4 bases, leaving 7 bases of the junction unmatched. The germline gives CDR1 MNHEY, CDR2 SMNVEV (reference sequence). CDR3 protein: CASSSGQGAAFSYNEQFF. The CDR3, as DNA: TGTGCCAGCAGTTCGGGACAGGGGGCTGCCTTCTCCTACAATGAGCAGTTCTTC.

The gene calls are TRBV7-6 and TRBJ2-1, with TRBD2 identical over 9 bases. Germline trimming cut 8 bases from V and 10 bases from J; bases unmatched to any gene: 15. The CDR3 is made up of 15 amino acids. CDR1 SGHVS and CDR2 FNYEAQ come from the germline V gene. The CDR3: CASRTSANFGGEQFF. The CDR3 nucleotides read TGTGCCAGCCGGACTAGCGCCAACTTTGGAGGGGAGCAGTTCTTC.

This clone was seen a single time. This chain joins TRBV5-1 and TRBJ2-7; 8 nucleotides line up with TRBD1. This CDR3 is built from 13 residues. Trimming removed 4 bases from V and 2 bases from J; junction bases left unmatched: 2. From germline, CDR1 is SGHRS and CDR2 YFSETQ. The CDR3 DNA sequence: TGCGCCAGCAGCGTGGACAGGGCCTACGAGCAGTACTTC. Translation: CASSVDRAYEQYF.

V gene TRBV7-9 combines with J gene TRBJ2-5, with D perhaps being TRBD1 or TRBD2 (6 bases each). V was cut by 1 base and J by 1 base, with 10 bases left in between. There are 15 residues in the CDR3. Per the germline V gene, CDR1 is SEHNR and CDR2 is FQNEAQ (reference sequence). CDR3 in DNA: TGTGCCAGCAGCTTAGGCCCGGGGGCCCAAGAGACCCAGTACTTC. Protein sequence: CASSLGPGAQETQYF. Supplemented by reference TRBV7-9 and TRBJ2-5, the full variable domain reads DTGVSQNPRHKITKRGQNVTFRCDPISEHNRLYWYRQTLGQGPEFLTYFQNEAQLEKSRLLSDRFSAERPKGSFSTLEIQRTEQGDSAMYLCASSLGPGAQETQYFGPGTRLLVL.

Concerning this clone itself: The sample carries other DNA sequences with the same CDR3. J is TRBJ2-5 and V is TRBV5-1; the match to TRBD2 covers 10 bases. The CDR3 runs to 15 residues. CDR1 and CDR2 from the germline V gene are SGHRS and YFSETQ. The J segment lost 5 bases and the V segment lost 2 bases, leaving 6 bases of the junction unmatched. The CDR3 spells CASSFLAGVQETQYF. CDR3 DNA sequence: TGCGCCAGCAGCTTCCTAGCGGGAGTTCAGGAGACCCAGTACTTC.

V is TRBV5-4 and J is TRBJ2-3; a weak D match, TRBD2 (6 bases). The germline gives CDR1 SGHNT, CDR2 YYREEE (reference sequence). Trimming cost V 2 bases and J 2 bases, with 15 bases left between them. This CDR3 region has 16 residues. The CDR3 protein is CASSLGGVGATDTQYF. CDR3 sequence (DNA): TGTGCCAGCAGCTTAGGCGGGGTTGGGGCCACAGATACGCAGTATTTT.

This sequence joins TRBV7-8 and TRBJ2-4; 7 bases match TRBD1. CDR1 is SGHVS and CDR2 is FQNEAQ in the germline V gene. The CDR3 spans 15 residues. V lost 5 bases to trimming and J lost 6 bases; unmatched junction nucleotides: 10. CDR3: CASSESRGSRNIQYF. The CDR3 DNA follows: TGTGCCAGCAGCGAATCCAGGGGGAGTAGAAACATTCAGTACTTC.

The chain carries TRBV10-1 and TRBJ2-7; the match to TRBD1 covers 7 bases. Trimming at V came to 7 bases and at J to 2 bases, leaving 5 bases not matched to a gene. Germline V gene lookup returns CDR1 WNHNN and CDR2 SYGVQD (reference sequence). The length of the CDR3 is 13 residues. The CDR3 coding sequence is TGCGCCAGCAAGGGACAGATAACCTACGAGCAGTACTTC. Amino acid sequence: CASKGQITYEQYF.